This entry lists 32 T cell receptor beta chains sequenced from one sample in a study of read filtering for tumor transcriptome and immune sequencing. This library used 300 to 500 ng RNA and molecular barcoded adaptors spanning alpha/delta and beta/gamma chains. Each CDR3 protein is one row after TCRdb ran MiXCR on the reads. The sample has 100,000 to 150,000 distinct CDR3 sequences, 10% to 15% seen once. The sample comprised a population of CD138-negative cells sorted from bone marrow. All receptors come from a donor aged 40 or older with multiple myeloma.

This clonotype was detected a few times. The chain joins TRBV20-1 to TRBJ2-1, with 7 bases lining up with TRBD2. The CDR3 is made up of 15 amino acids. Germline V gene lookup returns CDR1 DFQATT and CDR2 SNEGSKA (reference sequence). The V gene end was trimmed by 5 bases and the J gene end by 0 bases; junction bases not matched to a gene: 7. DNA for the CDR3: TGCAGTGCTCAGTCTAGCGGCCTCTCCTACAATGAGCAGTTCTTC. Its protein is CSAQSSGLSYNEQFF.

This clonotype has at least ten counts. The chain joins TRBV7-8 to TRBJ1-1; maybe TRBD1 (5 bases). Trimming pared 1 base from V and 11 bases from J, leaving 14 bases between. This CDR3 region has 13 residues. Germline values: CDR1 SGHVS, CDR2 FQNEAQ. The CDR3 DNA follows: TGTGCCAGCAGCTTAGTGGCCAGGGCGGAGGCTTTCTTT. Protein: CASSLVARAEAFF.

This clonotype was counted at least ten times. This chain joins TRBV13 and TRBJ1-2; D unresolved. The germline V and J ends were trimmed by 5 bases and 11 bases, with 21 bases remaining between them. Germline V CDR1 and CDR2: PRHDT, FYEKMQ (reference sequence). The CDR3 is made up of 14 amino acids. CDR3 DNA sequence: TGTGCCAGCAGCCCCCGGGCCCGCTATGATAGGTACACCTTC. It codes for CASSPRARYDRYTF.

The chain is built from TRBV20-1 and TRBJ2-1; D call uncertain. This CDR3 has 13 residues. V dropped 5 bases and J dropped 6 bases, with 14 bases sitting between them. Germline-derived CDR1 and CDR2 are DFQATT and SNEGSKA (reference sequence). CDR3 DNA: TGCAGTGCTTGTTGGGCCCCCCTCAATGAGCAGTTCTTC. As protein: CSACWAPLNEQFF.

V and J are TRBV5-1 and TRBJ2-1, with 8 bases aligning to TRBD2. The germline gives CDR1 SGHRS, CDR2 YFSETQ. V shed 1 base and J 6 bases; nucleotides not matched to a gene: 9. CDR3 length: 16 amino acids. The CDR3, as DNA: TGCGCCAGCAGCTTGCGGGCGGGAGGAGCAGGCAATGAGCAGTTCTTC. It codes for CASSLRAGGAGNEQFF.

This clonotype appeared many times. This chain joins TRBV6-1 and TRBJ1-2; possible D gene TRBD1, 5 bases. The CDR3 is made up of 15 amino acids. Germline V gene sequence: CDR1 MNHNS, CDR2 SASEGT. With 1 base removed from V and 5 bases from J, the gap between germline ends came to 14 bases. The CDR3 sequence: CASSEVETAGYGYTF. The CDR3 region has the DNA TGTGCCAGCAGTGAAGTTGAGACAGCCGGTTATGGCTACACCTTC.

This clonotype was observed at least ten times. The V gene is TRBV12-3 or TRBV12-4, the J gene TRBJ1-4, with D unresolved. The CDR3 consists of 12 residues. V lost 4 bases and J lost 7, with 7 bases in between. The CDR3 region has the DNA TGTGCCAGCAGTTGGGAACTTGAAAAACTGTTTTTT. This gives the protein CASSWELEKLFF.

The rearrangement links TRBV10-3 to TRBJ2-1; 14 bases line up with TRBD2. This CDR3 spans 14 amino acids. J was trimmed by 8 bases and V by 10 bases; bases with no gene match: 7. Per the germline V gene, CDR1 is ENHRY and CDR2 is SYGVKD. In DNA, the CDR3 is TGTGCCAGCGTTGGGACTAGCGGGAGATATGAGCAGTTCTTC. Its translation is CASVGTSGRYEQFF.

This clonotype was recorded many times. This sequence joins TRBV15 and TRBJ2-1, with D perhaps TRBD1 or TRBD2 (6 bases each). The CDR3 spans 16 residues. Germline-derived CDR1 and CDR2 are LNHNV and YYDKDF (reference sequence). The V gene lost 3 bases and the J gene lost 7 bases, with 19 bases spanning the gap. Here the CDR3 DNA reads TGTGCCACCAGCAGGCGAGGGGGAACAGGAGGGAATGAGCAGTTCTTC. Translated, it gives CATSRRGGTGGNEQFF.

Many counts were recorded for this clonotype. The chain has TRBV28 and TRBJ1-2; D call uncertain. V lost 6 bases and J 8 bases, leaving 7 bases between the germline ends. CDR3 size: 10 residues. Germline V lookup: CDR1 MDHEN, CDR2 SYDVKM. CDR3 region: CASSPPGYTF. CDR3 DNA sequence: TGTGCCAGCAGCCCGCCAGGCTACACCTTC.

There are many counts of this clonotype. The V and J genes are TRBV4-1 and TRBJ1-2, with 7 bases that match TRBD1. Germline loops: CDR1 MGHRA, CDR2 YSYEKL. J gave up 6 bases and V 0 bases, and 4 bases lay outside the gene matches. This CDR3 comprises 14 residues. The CDR3 nucleotides are TGCGCCAGCAGCCAAGATTGGGGGACAGATGGCTACACCTTC. Encoded protein: CASSQDWGTDGYTF.

This clonotype was detected many times. This sequence joins TRBV28 and TRBJ2-7; D not resolved. CDR1 is MDHEN and CDR2 is SYDVKM in the germline V gene. This CDR3 spans 15 amino acids. Trimming left V 5 bases short and J 0 bases short, with 14 bases between. In DNA form, the CDR3 reads TGTGCCAGCAGTACATCAGGCTTAGACTCCTACGAGCAGTACTTC. It yields the protein CASSTSGLDSYEQYF.

The sample holds many counts of this clonotype. The chain is built from TRBV2 and TRBJ2-3; D perhaps matches TRBD1 (5 bases). Germline CDR1 and CDR2: SNHLY and FYNNEI. V lost 5 bases and J lost 7, with 13 bases in between. CDR3 size: 13 residues. The CDR3 nucleotides read TGTGCCAGCAGTCAACAGGAGTTAAATACGCAGTATTTT. Residues: CASSQQELNTQYF.

This clonotype was detected many times. The V and J genes are TRBV4-1 and TRBJ2-7, with D perhaps TRBD1 or TRBD2 (5 bases each). Germline V gene data show CDR1 as MGHRA and CDR2 as YSYEKL. Trimming took 1 base from V and 5 from J, leaving 9 bases between them. CDR3 size: 13 residues. CDR3 amino acids: CASSQVGANEQYF. The DNA for the CDR3 is TGCGCCAGCAGCCAAGTCGGGGCTAACGAGCAGTACTTC.

The sample holds a few counts of this clonotype. The V call is TRBV7-3, the J call TRBJ2-3; D may be TRBD1 (5 bases). V was trimmed by 2 bases and J by 5 bases, leaving 8 bases between them. Germline CDR1 reads SGHTA; CDR2 reads FQGTGA. This CDR3 comprises 13 residues. The CDR3 region is CASSLGARDTQYF. The CDR3 region has the DNA TGTGCCAGCAGCTTAGGGGCGAGAGATACGCAGTATTTT.

This clonotype was detected ten times or more. The genes are TRBV6-6 and TRBJ1-4; TRBD1 is a possible D gene (6 bases). CDR3 length equals 12 residues. V dropped 5 bases and J dropped 8 bases, with 9 bases sitting between them. CDR1 and CDR2 from the germline V gene are MNHNY and SVGAGI (reference sequence). The CDR3 nucleotides are TGTGCCAGCAGTACAGGGTCGGAAAAACTGTTTTTT. Its translation: CASSTGSEKLFF.

About this clonotype: This may be a read error, as it is one base from a much larger clone. The chain is built from TRBV6-2 or TRBV6-3 and TRBJ2-1, with TRBD2 matching 9 bases. Trimming cost V 2 bases and J 7 bases; bases outside gene matches: 9. This CDR3 region has 16 residues. Germline CDR1 and CDR2: MNHEY and SVGEGT. CDR3: CASSYGGRGRRNEQFF. The CDR3 bases are TGTGCCAGCAGTTACGGCGGGAGGGGGCGAAGGAATGAGCAGTTCTTC.

This clonotype occurred many times. The V call is TRBV18, the J call TRBJ2-1, with 10 positions matching TRBD2. Germline CDR1 and CDR2: KGHSH and LQKENI. This CDR3 contains 17 residues. The V segment lost 5 bases and the J segment 12 bases; nucleotides outside the gene matches: 19. The CDR3 protein is CASSSNSGRQRILGQFF. CDR3 sequence (DNA): TGTGCCAGCTCATCCAATAGCGGGAGGCAAAGGATACTTGGGCAGTTCTTC.

This clonotype was seen many times. The J gene is TRBJ2-1, the V gene TRBV29-1; D is possibly TRBD1 or TRBD2 (5 bases each). Germline V CDR1 and CDR2: SQVTM, ANQGSEA. This CDR3 has 16 residues. V lost 6 bases and J 0 bases, leaving 18 bases between the germline ends. The CDR3 is CSVVRGWGSSYNEQFF. In nucleotides, the CDR3 is TGCAGCGTAGTCCGTGGGTGGGGGAGCTCCTACAATGAGCAGTTCTTC.

Concerning this clonotype: A much larger clonotype is one base distant, so this may be a read error. The V call is TRBV19, the J call TRBJ2-2, with TRBD1 matching over 7 bases. This CDR3 region has 14 residues. Germline assignment: CDR1 LNHDA and CDR2 SQIVND (reference sequence). CDR3 region: CASSPGQPTGEPFF. The CDR3, as DNA: TGTGCCAGTAGTCCGGGACAGCCCACCGGGGAGCCGTTTTTT.

The table lists this clonotype with many counts. V and J are TRBV3-1 and TRBJ2-7; TRBD2 matches at 13 bases. The CDR3 has 16 amino acids. Trimming took 1 base from V and 5 from J; bases not matched to a gene: 5. Per germline, CDR1 LGHDT and CDR2 YNNKEL (reference sequence). The CDR3 loop reads CASSQGWTSGRNEQYF. The CDR3 DNA sequence: TGTGCCAGCAGCCAAGGGTGGACTAGCGGGAGAAACGAGCAGTACTTC.

This clonotype was picked up a small number of times. A much larger clone differs by one base, so this may be a read error. The CDR3 does not end in the conserved phenylalanine or tryptophan, so this is likely a read error. The chain is built from TRBV9 and TRBJ1-1; TRBD1 agrees at 7 bases. Per the germline V gene, CDR1 is SGDLS and CDR2 is YYNGEE. CDR3 length equals 16 residues. V was clipped by 3 bases and J by 5 bases; unmatched bases: 13. In DNA form, the CDR3 reads TGTGCCAGCAGCGCCGAACTGACAGGGTACGGGACTGAAGCTTTCTAT. As protein: CASSAELTGYGTEAFY.

This clonotype was recorded many times. This rearrangement joins TRBV12-3 or TRBV12-4 to TRBJ2-3; 8 bases are shared with TRBD2. CDR3 length: 17 residues. The trim removed 4 bases at V and 2 bases at J, leaving 11 bases unmatched. As DNA, the CDR3 is TGTGCCAGCAGTTCCCCTTGGCGGGAGGACAACACAGATACGCAGTATTTT. This codes for CASSSPWREDNTDTQYF.

This clonotype came up many times. The chain has TRBV5-1 and TRBJ1-4; maybe TRBD1 (6 bases). With 0 bases removed from V and 1 base from J, the gap between germline ends came to 10 bases. The V gene's germline CDR1 is SGHRS and CDR2 YFSETQ. There are 16 residues in the CDR3. The CDR3 is CASSLVTGGTNEKLFF. In DNA form, the CDR3 reads TGCGCCAGCAGCTTGGTGACAGGTGGAACTAATGAAAAACTGTTTTTT.

In DNA form, the CDR3 reads TGTGCCACCTTCGCAGGGCGGGAGGGTTCCTACAATGAGCAGTTCTTC. This gives the protein CATFAGREGSYNEQFF. The genes are TRBV6-2 or TRBV6-3 and TRBJ2-1, with 9 bases aligning to TRBD2. V dropped 10 bases and J dropped 1; count of bases not matched to a gene: 11. The CDR3 contains 16 residues. CDR1 and CDR2 (germline): MNHEY, SVGEGT.

A word on this clonotype: This may arise from a read error, as a much more abundant clone is one base away. The V gene is TRBV6-1, the J gene TRBJ2-5; D is unresolved. The CDR3 loop spans 12 amino acids. CDR1 MNHNS and CDR2 SASEGT come from the germline V gene. CDR3 DNA sequence: TGTGCCAGCACCGGAACTGGAGAGGCCCAGTACTTC. Translating it yields CASTGTGEAQYF.

As regards this clonotype: The CDR3 carries no conserved terminal phenylalanine or tryptophan, so it likely arises from a read error. Because the CDR3's place on the DNA is in doubt, the DNA is left out and the CDR3 is given as listed by TCRdb. This chain connects TRBV20-1 to TRBJ2-1; TRBD1, as called in the table, went unchecked against the DNA. Inclusive of both ends, the CDR3 amounts to 13 amino acids. The germline V gene has CDR1 DFQATT and CDR2 SNEGSKA (reference sequence). The CDR3 sequence: CSARRTGYNEQLS.

The chain joins TRBV7-6 to TRBJ2-1; D is unresolved. Germline loops: CDR1 SGHVS, CDR2 FNYEAQ. V was pared by 1 base and J by 4 bases, with 17 bases between. The CDR3 length is 17 residues. In DNA, the CDR3 is TGTGCCAGCAGCTTAGTTTTGAACCCGGTGGGATACAATGAGCAGTTCTTC. Translation: CASSLVLNPVGYNEQFF.

This clonotype was recorded once. A read error is possible here, since a much larger clone lies one base away. CDR3: CASSYRDLTDTQYF. DNA of the CDR3: TGTGCCAGCAGTTACCGGGACCTCACAGATACGCAGTATTTT. The chain employs TRBV6-2 or TRBV6-3 and TRBJ2-3, with D perhaps assigned TRBD1 or TRBD2 (5 bases each). V lost 2 bases, J lost 2 bases, and 8 bases lay in between. The CDR3 totals 14 residues. Germline V CDR1 and CDR2: MNHEY, SVGEGT.

This clonotype was detected many times. V gene TRBV12-3 or TRBV12-4 combines with J gene TRBJ1-6, with 7 positions matching TRBD1. V shed 6 bases, J shed 9 bases, and the junction held 11 bases outside the gene matches. CDR3 length: 15 residues. CDR3 protein: CASSDLQGRGSPLHF. DNA of the CDR3: TGTGCCAGCAGCGACCTACAGGGGCGAGGTTCACCCCTCCACTTT.

This clonotype was recorded many times. The chain couples TRBV4-1 to TRBJ2-3; TRBD2 aligns across 9 bases. CDR1 is MGHRA, CDR2 YSYEKL, per germline. Unmatched junction bases numbered 10, after V lost 2 bases and J lost 4 bases. The CDR3 runs to 17 residues. Written as DNA, the CDR3 is TGCGCCAGCAGCCAAAGCGGAGCGGGGGGAACCGCAGATACGCAGTATTTT. Translation: CASSQSGAGGTADTQYF.

This clonotype was counted many times. The chain recombines TRBV6-2 or TRBV6-3 with TRBJ1-2; TRBD1 might be the D (6 bases). V lost 5 bases to trimming and J lost 0 bases, with 13 bases between them. There are 15 residues in the CDR3. The germline V gene encodes CDR1 MNHEY and CDR2 SVGEGT. This CDR3 is CASSGDRTSNYGYTF. In DNA form, the CDR3 reads TGTGCCAGCAGTGGCGACAGGACTTCTAACTATGGCTACACCTTC.